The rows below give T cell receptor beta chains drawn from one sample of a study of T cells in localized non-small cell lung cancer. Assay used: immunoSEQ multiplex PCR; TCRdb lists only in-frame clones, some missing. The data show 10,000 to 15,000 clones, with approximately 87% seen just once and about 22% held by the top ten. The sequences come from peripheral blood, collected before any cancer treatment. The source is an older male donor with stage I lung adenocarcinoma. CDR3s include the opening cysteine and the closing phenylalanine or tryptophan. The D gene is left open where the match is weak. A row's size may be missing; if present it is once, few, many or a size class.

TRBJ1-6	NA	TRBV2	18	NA	TGTGCCAGCACTTATAAGGGGTTCGTACTAGATTATAATTCACCCCTCCACTTT	CASTYKGFVLDYNSPLHF
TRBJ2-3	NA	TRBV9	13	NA	TGTGCCAGCAGCGTAGTGTCCACAGATACGCAGTATTTT	CASSVVSTDTQYF
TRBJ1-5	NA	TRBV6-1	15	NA	TGTGCCAGCAGTGAAGGGGGCAGGTCCAATCAGCCCCAGCATTTT	CASSEGGRSNQPQHF
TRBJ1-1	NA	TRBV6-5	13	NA	TGTGCCACCCGGGACGGCTCGAACACTGAAGCTTTCTTT	CATRDGSNTEAFF
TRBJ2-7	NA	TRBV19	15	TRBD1	TGTGCCAGTAGTACCCCGGGACAGGGGTTTGGAGAGCAGTACTTC	CASSTPGQGFGEQYF
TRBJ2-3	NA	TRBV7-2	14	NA	TGTGCCAGCAGCTTAGTCGCGCACACAGATACGCAGTATTTT	CASSLVAHTDTQYF
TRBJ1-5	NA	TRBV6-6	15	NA	TGTGCCAGCAGTAGATACCAGGGGCCTTTAGAGCCCCAGCATTTT	CASSRYQGPLEPQHF
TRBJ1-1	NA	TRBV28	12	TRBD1	TGTGCCAGCAGTTTTGGGACAGGGGTGGCTTTCTTT	CASSFGTGVAFF
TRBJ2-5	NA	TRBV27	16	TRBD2	TGTGCCAGCAGTCGAGCCTTTAGCGGGGGGCGGGAGACCCAGTACTTC	CASSRAFSGGRETQYF
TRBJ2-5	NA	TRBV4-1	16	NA	TGCGCCAGCAGCCAAGATGGGCGACAGGTTCCCGGGACCCAGTACTTC	CASSQDGRQVPGTQYF
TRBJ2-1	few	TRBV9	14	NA	TGTGCCAGCAGCGCCCAGAGCTCCTACAATGAGCAGTTCTTC	CASSAQSSYNEQFF
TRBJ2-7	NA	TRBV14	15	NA	TGTGCCAGCAGCCAAGATTTGGGGCCGTCTGGCGAGCAGTACTTC	CASSQDLGPSGEQYF
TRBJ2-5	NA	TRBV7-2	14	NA	TGTGCCAGCAGACCGGACGGAAACCAAGAGACCCAGTACTTC	CASRPDGNQETQYF
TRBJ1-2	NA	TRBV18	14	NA	TGTGCCAGCTCACCTCCGACAGACCGCTATGGCTACACCTTC	CASSPPTDRYGYTF
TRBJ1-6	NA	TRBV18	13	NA	TGTGCCAGCTCACCAGGGTCCAATATCCCCCTCCACTTT	CASSPGSNIPLHF
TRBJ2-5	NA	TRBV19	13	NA	TGTGCCAGTAGACATACAGGGATCGAGACCCAGTACTTC	CASRHTGIETQYF
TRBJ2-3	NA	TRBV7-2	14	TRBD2	TGTGCCAGCAGTGGGACTAGCGGTGCAGATACGCAGTATTTT	CASSGTSGADTQYF
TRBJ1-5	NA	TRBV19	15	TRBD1	TGTGCCAGTAGCAAAGACAGGGGCTCGCCTCAGCCCCAGCATTTT	CASSKDRGSPQPQHF
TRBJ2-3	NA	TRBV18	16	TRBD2	TGTGCCAGCTCACCACCGAGTCTAGCGGGGGCGGATACGCAGTATTTT	CASSPPSLAGADTQYF
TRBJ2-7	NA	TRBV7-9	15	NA	TGTGCCAGCAGCCCGTGGGCAGGGAAGGTCTACGAGCAGTACTTC	CASSPWAGKVYEQYF
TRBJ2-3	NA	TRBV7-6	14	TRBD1	TGTGCCAGCAGCTTAGAAGGGGGCACTTATACGCAGTATTTT	CASSLEGGTYTQYF
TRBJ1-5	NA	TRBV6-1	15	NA	TGTGCCAGCAGTGAATTTATGTCGGTGGATCAGCCCCAGCATTTT	CASSEFMSVDQPQHF
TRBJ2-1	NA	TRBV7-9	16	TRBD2	TGTGCCAGCAGCTTAACCCGCGGGGGGGTTGGAAATGAGCAGTTCTTC	CASSLTRGGVGNEQFF
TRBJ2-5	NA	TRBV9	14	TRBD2	TGTGCCAGCAGCGTCGGGGGGGTCCAAGAGACCCAGTACTTC	CASSVGGVQETQYF
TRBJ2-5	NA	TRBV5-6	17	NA	TGTGCCAGCAGCTTGCGTCACCTGACAGGGGAGGGGGAGACCCAGTACTTC	CASSLRHLTGEGETQYF
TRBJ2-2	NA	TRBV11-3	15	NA	TGTGCCAGCAGCTCCTTCGGACAGACCACCGGGGAGCTGTTTTTT	CASSSFGQTTGELFF
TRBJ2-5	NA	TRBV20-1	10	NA	TGCAGTGCTTTACAAGAGACCCAGTACTTC	CSALQETQYF
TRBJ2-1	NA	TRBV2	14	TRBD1	TGTGCCAGCCTTAGGGGACAGGAGGGGAGTGAGCAGTTCTTC	CASLRGQEGSEQFF
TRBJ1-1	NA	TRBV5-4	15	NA	TGTGCCAGCAGCTTTTTTGACAGCTTGAACACCGAAGCTTTCTTT	CASSFFDSLNTEAFF
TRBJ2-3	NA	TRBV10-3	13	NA	TGTGCCATCAGTGAACCCCGGACAGATACGCAGTATTTT	CAISEPRTDTQYF
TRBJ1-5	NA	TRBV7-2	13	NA	TGTGCCAGCAGTTGGGACAGCAATCAGCCCCAGCATTTT	CASSWDSNQPQHF
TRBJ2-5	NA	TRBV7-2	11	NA	TGTGCCAGCAGCTTAGTTGGGACCCAGTACTTC	CASSLVGTQYF
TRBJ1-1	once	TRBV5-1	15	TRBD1	TGCGCCAGCAGCTTGGGGACAGGGGTAGGCACTGAAGCTTTCTTT	CASSLGTGVGTEAFF
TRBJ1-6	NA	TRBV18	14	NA	TGTGCCAGCCCACCGGAGGCGAACCCCGTGCCCCTCCACTTT	CASPPEANPVPLHF
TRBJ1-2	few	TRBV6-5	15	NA	TGTGCCAGCAGTTACGGACGGCACCCTAACTATGGCTACACCTTC	CASSYGRHPNYGYTF
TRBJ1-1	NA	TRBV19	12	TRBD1	TGTGCCAGTATTTCGGACAGGGCCGAAGCTTTCTTT	CASISDRAEAFF
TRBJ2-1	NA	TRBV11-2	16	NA	TGTGCCAGCAGCTCCGCCGGGACTGCCTCCTACAATGAGCAGTTCTTC	CASSSAGTASYNEQFF
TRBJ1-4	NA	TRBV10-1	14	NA	TGCGCCAGCAGCGAACAGCGAACTAATGAAAAACTGTTTTTT	CASSEQRTNEKLFF
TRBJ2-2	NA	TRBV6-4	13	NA	TGTGCCAGCAGAGCGGCGAACACCGGGGAGCTGTTTTTT	CASRAANTGELFF
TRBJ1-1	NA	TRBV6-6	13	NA	TGTGCCAGCAGAGCTTTGGAAGGTCTCGTGGCTTTCTTT	CASRALEGLVAFF
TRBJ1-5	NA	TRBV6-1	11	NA	TGTGCCAGCAGGGGGAATCAGCCCCAGCATTTT	CASRGNQPQHF
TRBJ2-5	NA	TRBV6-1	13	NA	TGTGCCAGCAGTCCACGATTCCAAGAGACCCAGTACTTC	CASSPRFQETQYF
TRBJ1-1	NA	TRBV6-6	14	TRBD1	TGTGCCAGCATTTCCCAGGGGGGGAACACTGAAGCTTTCTTT	CASISQGGNTEAFF
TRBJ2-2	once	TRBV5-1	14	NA	TGCGCCAGCAGCTTGACAGACCTAAACGGGGAGCTGTTTTTT	CASSLTDLNGELFF
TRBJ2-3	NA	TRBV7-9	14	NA	TGTGCCAGCAGCTTAGACATATCCACAGATACGCAGTATTTT	CASSLDISTDTQYF
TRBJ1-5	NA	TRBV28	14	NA	TGTGCCAGCAGTCTGGCCAGAGTAGCTCAGCCCCAGCATTTT	CASSLARVAQPQHF
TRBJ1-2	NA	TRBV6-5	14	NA	TGTGCCAGCAGGAGGACGTGGACTAACTATGGCTACACCTTC	CASRRTWTNYGYTF
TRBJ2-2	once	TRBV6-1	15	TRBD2	TGTGCCAGCACACTAGCGGGGGTGAACACCGGGGAGCTGTTTTTT	CASTLAGVNTGELFF
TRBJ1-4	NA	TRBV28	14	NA	TGTGCCAGCAGTTCGGGCCAAGAGCGTGAAAAACTGTTTTTT	CASSSGQEREKLFF
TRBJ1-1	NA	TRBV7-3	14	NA	TGTGCCAGCAGCGTGGGGCCGGGACAAGCTGAAGCTTTCTTT	CASSVGPGQAEAFF
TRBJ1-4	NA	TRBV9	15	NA	TGTGCCAGCAGCGTAGCGGGGCAGGGGAGTGAAAAACTGTTTTTT	CASSVAGQGSEKLFF
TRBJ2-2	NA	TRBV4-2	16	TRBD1	TGTGCCAGCAGCCAAGAGACAGGGGTAGGAACCGGGGAGCTGTTTTTT	CASSQETGVGTGELFF
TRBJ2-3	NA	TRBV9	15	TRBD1	TGTGCCAGCAGCGTAGGACCAGGGGGAGCAGATACGCAGTATTTT	CASSVGPGGADTQYF
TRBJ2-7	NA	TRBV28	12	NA	TGTGCCAGCAGCTGGGGCGGCTACGAGCAGTACTTC	CASSWGGYEQYF
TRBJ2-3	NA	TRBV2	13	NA	TGTGCCAGCAAGGGGACTAGCACAGATACGCAGTATTTT	CASKGTSTDTQYF
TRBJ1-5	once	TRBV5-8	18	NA	TGTGCCAGCAGCTTGGCTGGCACAGGATCTGGGGGCAATCAGCCCCAGCATTTT	CASSLAGTGSGGNQPQHF
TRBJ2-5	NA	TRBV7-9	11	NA	TGTGCCAGCAGCTACCAAGAGACCCAGTACTTC	CASSYQETQYF